This entry is about one T cell receptor beta chain. The antigen is unknown. A second PCR of roughly 7 to 11 cycles used a sample-barcoded 5' primer and a J-beta primer mix. From the 5' RACE reads, TCRdb called clonotypes with MiXCR, one entry per CDR3 protein. The sample includes over 1,500,000 distinct CDR3 sequences, 30% to 40% of them seen just once. The study recruited healthy Caucasian donors from Russia who were aged about 6 to 100. The sample comes from a study of blood T cells in healthy people across ages. Points from the study as a whole: Across samples, TCR beta diversity tracked strongly with naive T cell percentage.

CDR1 is SGHDN and CDR2 is FVKESK in the germline V gene. V lost 3 bases, J lost 8 bases, and 8 bases lay in between. The CDR3 spans 12 residues. The receptor was isolated from a human donor in good health. Sample: blood. The J gene is TRBJ2-4, the V gene TRBV14; D is uncertain. The DNA for the CDR3 is TGTGCCAGCAGCCATAGTCTGGACATTCAGTACTTC. Translating gives CASSHSLDIQYF.